The 14 T cell receptor beta chains in this list originate from one sample, sequenced in a study of shared clonotypes between healthy human individuals. Produced via immunoSEQ multiplex PCR; TCRdb's table is partial and in-frame only. Altogether a few million clones are present, more than 90% being singletons, with the ten largest covering under 0.15%. Sequencing input: naive CD4+ T cells sorted from blood. Described subset: CD45RA+ positively selected. The receptors stem from a man younger than 30 in good health.

This chain uses TRBV7-2 with TRBJ2-3; TRBD2 matches 8 bases. The V gene end was trimmed by 6 bases and the J gene end by 3 bases; junction bases not matched to a gene: 8. The CDR3 is 15 amino acids. Germline V lookup: CDR1 SGHTA, CDR2 FQGNSA. The CDR3 loop reads CASRISGKGTDTQYF. The CDR3 DNA follows: TGTGCCAGCAGAATTAGCGGGAAGGGGACAGATACGCAGTATTTT.

The V gene is TRBV6-1, the J gene TRBJ1-6; D gene unclear. V lost 1 base, J lost 5 bases, and 6 bases lay in between. The CDR3 sequence is 14 residues long. Per germline, CDR1 MNHNS and CDR2 SASEGT. The CDR3 spells CASSEGYHNSPLHF. The CDR3 nucleotides read TGTGCCAGCAGTGAAGGATATCATAATTCACCCCTCCACTTT.

The CDR3 is CASSWDGGLLHF. Here the CDR3 DNA reads TGTGCCAGCAGCTGGGACGGAGGACTCCTCCACTTT. The chain carries TRBV11-2 and TRBJ1-6, with a tentative D call TRBD1 (5 bases). The germline CDR1 and CDR2 sequences are SGHAT and FQNNGV. CDR3 length equals 12 residues. The V gene lost 4 bases and the J gene lost 15 bases, with 13 bases spanning the gap. The full variable domain, in which reference TRBV11-2 and TRBJ1-6 provide the parts outside the CDR3, is EAGVAQSPRYKIIEKRQSVAFWCNPISGHATLYWYQQILGQGPKLLIQFQNNGVVDDSQLPKDRFSAERLKGVDSTLKIQPAKLEDSAVYLCASSWDGGLLHFGNGTRLTVT.

The V call is TRBV6-9, the J call TRBJ1-1; D gene ambiguous. The CDR3 spans 13 residues. Deletions cut 4 bases from V and 3 bases from J, with 9 bases between. Germline V gives CDR1 MNHGY, CDR2 SVAAGI. The CDR3 here is CASSLIRDTEAFF. The CDR3 DNA is TGTGCCAGCAGTTTAATAAGGGACACTGAAGCTTTCTTT.

J is TRBJ2-5 and V is TRBV6-6; the D is unclear. The CDR3 contains 15 residues. The germline V gene encodes CDR1 MNHNY and CDR2 SVGAGI (reference sequence). The ends were cut back, 2 bases at V and 1 base at J, with 11 bases in the middle. The CDR3 nucleotides are TGTGCCAGCAGTTACGCCCCTCTAATCCAAGAGACCCAGTACTTC. This sequence encodes CASSYAPLIQETQYF.

V and J are TRBV30 and TRBJ2-5; D may be TRBD1 (6 bases). Trimming removed 3 bases from V and 10 bases from J, with 18 bases in between. CDR1 and CDR2 from the germline V gene are GTSNPN and SVGIG (reference sequence). The CDR3 has 13 residues. DNA for the CDR3: TGTGCCTGGAGAGAGGGGGTCCGATTTATCCAGTACTTC. Translated, it gives CAWREGVRFIQYF.

The table lists this clone with a count of one. The gene calls are TRBV7-9 and TRBJ2-1; 9 nucleotides match TRBD2. Germline V gene sequence: CDR1 SEHNR, CDR2 FQNEAQ (reference sequence). After removal of 1 base from V and 3 bases from J, the junction contained 4 bases not matched to a gene. This CDR3 spans 16 amino acids. The CDR3 region is CASSLDSSGNYNEQFF. CDR3 sequence (DNA): TGTGCCAGCAGCTTAGACTCTAGCGGGAACTACAATGAGCAGTTCTTC.

This chain connects TRBV6-1 to TRBJ2-1; D call uncertain. The CDR3 contains 17 residues. Trimming cost V 0 bases and J 3 bases, with 15 bases left between them. Germline V CDR1 and CDR2: MNHNS, SASEGT. CDR3 bases: TGTGCCAGCAGTGAAGCGCTTGGAGCGCAGGACTACAATGAGCAGTTCTTC. This gives the protein CASSEALGAQDYNEQFF.

Note on this clone: This same CDR3 is encoded by further DNA sequences in the sample. This sequence joins TRBV15 and TRBJ2-7, with 8 positions matching TRBD1. With 0 bases clipped from V and 6 bases from J, the junction kept 4 bases outside the gene matches. This CDR3 has 14 amino acids. Germline V CDR1 and CDR2: LNHNV, YYDKDF (reference sequence). CDR3 sequence reads: CATSRDRGLGEQYF. CDR3 in DNA: TGTGCCACCAGCAGAGACAGGGGGCTGGGCGAGCAGTACTTC.

This chain links TRBV30 with TRBJ2-1, with D tentatively TRBD2 (6 bases). The CDR3 runs 16 residues. CDR1 and CDR2 (germline): GTSNPN, SVGIG (reference sequence). V gave up 0 bases and J gave up 1 base, with 13 bases separating them. CDR3 coding DNA: TGTGCCTGGAGTGTAGTGCGGAGGGCATCCTACAATGAGCAGTTCTTC. Translated, it gives CAWSVVRRASYNEQFF. Looking up the rest from reference TRBV30 and TRBJ2-1 gives the full variable domain: SQTIHQWPATLVQPVGSPLSLECTVEGTSNPNLYWYRQAAGRGLQLLFYSVGIGQISSEVPQNLSASRPQDRQFILSSKKLLLSDSGFYLCAWSVVRRASYNEQFFGPGTRLTVL.

The V call is TRBV6-1, the J call TRBJ1-6, with D possibly TRBD1 on 5 matching bases. The ends were cut back, 0 bases at V and 7 bases at J, with 7 bases in the middle. Germline V gives CDR1 MNHNS, CDR2 SASEGT. The CDR3 is made up of 14 amino acids. CDR3 coding DNA: TGTGCCAGCAGTGAAGCGGGGCAGAATTCACCCCTCCACTTT. It codes for CASSEAGQNSPLHF.

The chain is built from TRBV2 and TRBJ1-6; the D gene is possibly TRBD1 (6 bases). Trimming stripped 7 bases from V and 11 bases from J, with 21 bases between. The CDR3 length is 15 residues. Germline CDR1 SNHLY, CDR2 FYNNEI. CDR3 sequence: CASNPGASPGPPLHF. The CDR3, as DNA: TGTGCCAGCAACCCGGGGGCTTCCCCCGGACCACCCCTCCACTTT.

This clone was seen once. The chain joins TRBV6-5 to TRBJ1-3; 7 bases fit TRBD1. In germline, CDR1 is MNHEY, CDR2 SVGAGI. V was clipped by 2 bases and J by 0 bases; unmatched bases: 1. The CDR3 totals 15 residues. The CDR3 nucleotides are TGTGCCAGCAGTTACGGGACAGCCTCTGGAAACACCATATATTTT. It codes for CASSYGTASGNTIYF.

The chain joins TRBV5-8 to TRBJ2-1; 7 bases agree with TRBD1. CDR3 length: 18 residues. The germline CDR1 and CDR2 sequences are SGHTS and YDEGEE. The J segment lost 9 bases and the V segment lost 6 bases, leaving 24 bases of the junction unmatched. The chain's CDR3 is CASITGQLSSPFKVEQFF. CDR3 sequence (DNA): TGTGCCAGCATCACGGGACAGCTCTCCTCCCCTTTTAAGGTTGAGCAGTTCTTC.